Below, 8 T cell receptor beta chains from the same sample are listed, as sequenced in a study of blood T cell repertoires in COVID-19. Here immunoSEQ multiplex PCR was the method, and the copy in TCRdb shows in-frame clones only, minus some. The table has about 170,000 clones, over 65% seen once. Sequencing was carried out using PBMCs or T cells enriched from blood (not recorded which). These TCRs come from a woman aged 45-65 years who had recovered from COVID-19.

This rearrangement joins TRBV3-1 (or the pseudogene TRBV3-2) to TRBJ1-6, with no clear D. Trimming took off 4 bases at V and 8 bases at J, with 9 bases between the two ends. The CDR3 runs 13 residues. CDR1 is LGHDT and CDR2 is YNNKEL in the germline V gene (reference sequence). The CDR3 protein is CASSPSQYSPLHF. The CDR3 DNA reads TGTGCCAGCAGCCCCTCTCAGTATTCACCCCTCCACTTT.

The chain has TRBV2 and TRBJ2-1; D gene uncertain. The V gene's germline CDR1 is SNHLY and CDR2 FYNNEI. Trimming cost V 10 bases and J 0 bases, with 13 bases left between them. CDR3 length equals 14 residues. The CDR3 sequence: CATPDSSSYNEQFF. The CDR3 region has the DNA TGTGCCACGCCAGACTCGAGCTCCTACAATGAGCAGTTCTTC. The full variable domain, its missing parts supplied by reference TRBV2 and TRBJ2-1, is EPEVTQTPSHQVTQMGQEVILRCVPISNHLYFYWYRQILGQKVEFLVSFYNNEISEKSEIFDDQFSVERPDGSNFTLKIRSTKLEDSAMYFCATPDSSSYNEQFFGPGTRLTVL.

Here the CDR3 reads CASGREGYTEAFF. The CDR3 DNA reads TGTGCCAGCGGGAGGGAGGGGTACACTGAAGCTTTCTTT. This chain connects TRBV6-5 to TRBJ1-1, with D possibly TRBD1 on 5 matching bases. The CDR3 has 13 residues. V was clipped by 8 bases and J by 3 bases, with 13 bases between them. Germline-derived CDR1 and CDR2 are MNHEY and SVGAGI.

V is TRBV9 and J is TRBJ1-2, with 9 positions matching TRBD1. This CDR3 has 15 residues. V lost 4 bases, J lost 4 bases, and 8 bases stayed unmatched. Looked up from germline, CDR1 is SGDLS and CDR2 is YYNGEE. In DNA form, the CDR3 reads TGTGCCAGCAGCTCTAGTCAGGGACAGGGCTATGGCTACACCTTC. It yields the protein CASSSSQGQGYGYTF. The full variable domain, with the rest looked up from reference TRBV9 and TRBJ1-2, is DSGVTQTPKHLITATGQRVTLRCSPRSGDLSVYWYQQSLDQGLQFLIQYYNGEERAKGNILERFSAQQFPDLHSELNLSSLELGDSALYFCASSSSQGQGYGYTFGSGTRLTVV.

The chain combines TRBV19 with TRBJ2-2, with D tentatively TRBD2 (6 bases). CDR1 and CDR2 (germline): LNHDA, SQIVND (reference sequence). Trimming took off 3 bases at V and 6 bases at J, with 20 bases between the two ends. CDR3 length equals 17 residues. CDR3 bases: TGTGCCAGTAGTATTCCCCTAGCGTCGAGAGGGGCCGGGGAGCTGTTTTTT. Translated, it gives CASSIPLASRGAGELFF.

This chain connects TRBV6-5 to TRBJ1-5, with 7 positions matching TRBD1. Germline V CDR1 and CDR2: MNHEY, SVGAGI. The J segment lost 5 bases and the V segment lost 2 bases, leaving 6 bases of the junction unmatched. The CDR3 sequence is 15 residues long. CDR3 in DNA: TGTGCCAGCAGTTACACCACAGGGGCGGATCAGCCCCAGCATTTT. This translates into CASSYTTGADQPQHF.

V is TRBV4-1 and J is TRBJ1-2; TRBD1 matches at 11 bases. This CDR3 spans 15 amino acids. CDR1 and CDR2 (germline): MGHRA, YSYEKL. Trimming took 5 bases from V and 5 from J; bases not matched to a gene: 7. DNA of the CDR3: TGCGCCAGCAGCTCCGGGACAGGGGGATCATATGGCTACACCTTC. Encoded protein: CASSSGTGGSYGYTF.

The rearrangement uses TRBV28 and TRBJ1-2; tentatively, D is TRBD1 (5 bases). This CDR3 contains 13 residues. V was pared by 2 bases and J by 4 bases, with 8 bases between. Germline V gene data show CDR1 as MDHEN and CDR2 as SYDVKM. CDR3 sequence: CASSLGGGYGYTF. The CDR3 DNA sequence: TGTGCCAGCAGTTTAGGGGGGGGCTATGGCTACACCTTC.